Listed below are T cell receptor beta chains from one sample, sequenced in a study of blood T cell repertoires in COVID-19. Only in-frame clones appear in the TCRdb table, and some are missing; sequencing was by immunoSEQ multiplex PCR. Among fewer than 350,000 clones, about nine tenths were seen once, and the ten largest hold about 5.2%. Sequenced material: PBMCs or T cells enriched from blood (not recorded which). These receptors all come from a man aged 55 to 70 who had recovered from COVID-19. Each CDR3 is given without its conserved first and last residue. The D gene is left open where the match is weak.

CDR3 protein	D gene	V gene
ASSYSQGAYGYT	TRBD1	TRBV6-5
ASSQEGSGYEQY	-	TRBV5-1
ASNLRQGGSPLH	TRBD1	TRBV6-5
ASSPSNTGELF	-	TRBV7-2
SASKRERDRQTYEQY	TRBD2	TRBV20-1
ASSSSGMVTSTDTQY	TRBD2	TRBV5-1
ASSQTPTVLAF	-	TRBV28
ASSLHREIRDTQY	-	TRBV9
AISRQGIRETQY	TRBD1	TRBV10-3
ASSFLRDWGAF	-	TRBV7-9
ASSLGGTSGMGEQF	TRBD2	TRBV28